The 27 T cell receptor beta chains below were found in one sample sequenced in a study of radiotherapy plus CTLA-4 blockade in lung cancer. TCRdb keeps only in-frame clones here, not all; method: immunoSEQ multiplex PCR. Here the sample spans tens of thousands of clones, about 70% being singletons. The sequencing used peripheral blood, collected from a patient treated with radiotherapy plus ipilimumab. All receptors derive from a human donor with non-small cell lung cancer who had stable disease on radiotherapy plus ipilimumab.

The V gene is TRBV27, the J gene TRBJ2-6, with 7 bases that match TRBD2. The CDR3 has 15 amino acids. The germline V gene encodes CDR1 MNHEY and CDR2 SMNVEV (reference sequence). The ends lost 7 bases at V and 2 bases at J; junction bases unmatched: 5. In DNA form, the CDR3 reads TGTGCCAGCAACAGCGCGGGGGCTGGGGCCAACGTCCTGACTTTC. Translated: CASNSAGAGANVLTF.

The chain is built from TRBV19 and TRBJ2-2, with 8 bases fitting TRBD2. The CDR3 loop spans 17 amino acids. Germline-derived CDR1 and CDR2 are LNHDA and SQIVND (reference sequence). The junction had 11 bases not matched to a gene; V was cut back by 3 bases and J by 5 bases. CDR3 coding DNA: TGTGCCAGTAGTATGCCGCGGGGGGTTAGCGGGACCGGGGAGCTGTTTTTT. It translates to CASSMPRGVSGTGELFF.

The chain recombines TRBV28 with TRBJ1-2; 8 bases are a match to TRBD1. The CDR3 contains 16 residues. Germline-derived CDR1 and CDR2 are MDHEN and SYDVKM. The V gene end was trimmed by 5 bases and the J gene end by 6 bases; junction bases not matched to a gene: 14. CDR3 region: CASSRDGQGRRDGYTF. Here the CDR3 DNA reads TGTGCCAGCAGTCGGGACGGACAGGGCAGACGAGATGGCTACACCTTC.

The V gene is TRBV6-1, the J gene TRBJ1-1; 9 nucleotides line up with TRBD1. CDR3 length: 14 amino acids. Trimming cost V 6 bases and J 1 base; bases outside gene matches: 3. Germline loops: CDR1 MNHNS, CDR2 SASEGT. CDR3 sequence reads: CASRTTGGNTEAFF. The DNA for the CDR3 is TGTGCCAGCAGGACGACAGGGGGGAACACTGAAGCTTTCTTT.

The V gene is TRBV11-3, the J gene TRBJ2-5; 7 nucleotides line up with TRBD1. With 5 bases clipped from V and 0 bases from J, the junction kept 12 bases outside the gene matches. CDR3 size: 17 residues. Germline CDR1 SGHNT, CDR2 YENEEA. The CDR3 DNA is TGTGCCAGCAGCCTCGGAACCGGGACAGTCAACCAAGAGACCCAGTACTTC. Translation: CASSLGTGTVNQETQYF.

This clone came up a few times. The CDR3: CASSQGGRGRGTGNTIYF. The CDR3 DNA follows: TGCGCCAGCAGCCAAGGGGGGCGGGGAAGAGGGACCGGAAACACCATATATTTT. This chain joins TRBV4-1 and TRBJ1-3; a possible D gene is TRBD1 (6 bases). V gave up 1 base and J gave up 4 bases, with 20 bases separating them. CDR1 is MGHRA, CDR2 YSYEKL, per germline. This CDR3 has 18 residues.

This chain links TRBV10-3 with TRBJ1-5; 8 bases agree with TRBD1. CDR3 size: 13 residues. CDR1 is ENHRY and CDR2 is SYGVKD in the germline V gene. The trim removed 10 bases at V and 8 bases at J, leaving 10 bases unmatched. The CDR3 bases are TGTGCCAGTCGGGGACAGGCCCCGGAGCCCCAGCATTTT. This translates into CASRGQAPEPQHF.

The rearrangement links TRBV9 to TRBJ2-7; the D gene could be TRBD1 or TRBD2 (5 bases each). Germline V lookup: CDR1 SGDLS, CDR2 YYNGEE. The CDR3 is made up of 14 amino acids. Trimming shortened V by 4 bases and J by 2 bases, and 13 bases separated the two germline ends. This CDR3 reads CASSSPGRPYEQYF. CDR3 DNA sequence: TGTGCCAGCAGCTCTCCGGGACGCCCCTACGAGCAGTACTTC.

V usage is TRBV18 and J usage is TRBJ2-1, with TRBD2 identical over 16 bases. This CDR3 is 16 amino acids long. Losses at the gene ends were 5 bases for V and 9 bases for J; bases not matched to a gene: 7. Germline V lookup: CDR1 KGHSH, CDR2 LQKENI. The CDR3 region is CASSSGTSGGAGEQFF. In nucleotides, the CDR3 is TGTGCCAGCTCATCCGGGACTAGCGGGGGGGCAGGTGAGCAGTTCTTC. Complete variable domain (other parts from reference TRBV18 and TRBJ2-1): NAGVMQNPRHLVRRRGQEARLRCSPMKGHSHVYWYRQLPEEGLKFMVYLQKENIIDESGMPKERFSAEFPKEGPSILRIQQVVRGDSAAYFCASSSGTSGGAGEQFFGPGTRLTVL.

V usage is TRBV5-1 and J usage is TRBJ2-7; D uncertain. V lost 3 bases to trimming and J lost 0 bases, with 1 base between them. The germline V gene has CDR1 SGHRS and CDR2 YFSETQ. The CDR3 runs to 11 residues. CDR3 protein: CASSSSYEQYF. The CDR3 DNA follows: TGCGCCAGCAGCTCCTCCTACGAGCAGTACTTC.

This clone was seen only a few times. The V and J genes are TRBV5-4 and TRBJ2-7; 10 positions match TRBD1. The CDR3 length is 14 residues. Germline-derived CDR1 and CDR2 are SGHNT and YYREEE (reference sequence). J gave up 4 bases and V 6 bases, and 7 bases lay outside the gene matches. The CDR3 coding sequence is TGTGCCAGCACCCGGGACAGGGGACTTTACGAGCAGTACTTC. This translates into CASTRDRGLYEQYF.

The chain recombines TRBV5-8 with TRBJ1-2; D is unresolved. CDR3 length: 17 amino acids. With 4 bases removed from V and 2 bases from J, the gap between germline ends came to 21 bases. Per the germline V gene, CDR1 is SGHTS and CDR2 is YDEGEE. The CDR3 sequence is CASSPFRATPLNYGYTF. For the CDR3, the DNA is TGTGCCAGCAGCCCGTTCCGGGCTACTCCACTAAACTATGGCTACACCTTC.

V gene TRBV6-1 combines with J gene TRBJ1-3; a possible D gene is TRBD1 (6 bases). The CDR3 runs to 15 residues. The germline V gene encodes CDR1 MNHNS and CDR2 SASEGT. With 4 bases removed from V and 2 bases from J, the gap between germline ends came to 12 bases. CDR3 protein: CASSVLTGTGNTIYF. The CDR3 bases are TGTGCCAGCAGTGTTTTGACAGGAACTGGAAACACCATATATTTT.

The genes are TRBV15 and TRBJ1-3; the D gene is possibly TRBD1 (5 bases). CDR3 length equals 17 residues. V lost 0 bases, J lost 0 bases, and 12 bases lay in between. Germline V lookup: CDR1 LNHNV, CDR2 YYDKDF (reference sequence). The CDR3 reads CATSRDRGSSSGNTIYF. The CDR3 region has the DNA TGTGCCACCAGCAGAGATCGGGGCAGCTCCTCTGGAAACACCATATATTTT.

The chain is built from TRBV14 and TRBJ2-1, with unresolved D. CDR3 length equals 14 residues. Between the trimmed V and J ends, which lost 1 base and 5 bases, there was a span of 9 bases. Germline V gene data show CDR1 as SGHDN and CDR2 as FVKESK. The CDR3 sequence is CASSQGHRDNEQFF. The DNA of the CDR3 is TGTGCCAGCAGCCAAGGGCATCGGGACAATGAGCAGTTCTTC.

This chain links TRBV19 with TRBJ1-1; D not certain. CDR3 size: 17 residues. The ends were cut back, 3 bases at V and 0 bases at J, with 17 bases in the middle. CDR1 and CDR2 from the germline V gene are LNHDA and SQIVND (reference sequence). CDR3 loop: CASSILLAEHMNTEAFF. CDR3 sequence (DNA): TGTGCCAGTAGTATTTTGTTGGCGGAACACATGAACACTGAAGCTTTCTTT.

This clone was recorded once. The chain uses TRBV5-6 and TRBJ1-4; TRBD1 might be the D (5 bases). The CDR3 has 15 residues. From germline, CDR1 is SGHDT and CDR2 YYEEEE. V lost 0 bases to trimming and J lost 3 bases, with 9 bases between them. The CDR3 coding sequence is TGTGCCAGCAGCTTGGCGAGGGGTGCTAATGAAAAACTGTTTTTT. It is translated as CASSLARGANEKLFF.

The J gene is TRBJ1-4, the V gene TRBV2; 8 bases map to TRBD1. Germline V gene lookup returns CDR1 SNHLY and CDR2 FYNNEI. This CDR3 comprises 16 residues. The V gene end was trimmed by 3 bases and the J gene end by 7 bases; junction bases not matched to a gene: 10. The CDR3 region is CASSDLYRGLAEKLFF. DNA of the CDR3: TGTGCCAGCAGTGACCTATACAGGGGGTTAGCTGAAAAACTGTTTTTT.

The chain carries TRBV5-1 and TRBJ1-3; 8 bases map to TRBD1. The CDR3 has 14 residues. Per the germline V gene, CDR1 is SGHRS and CDR2 is YFSETQ. Trimming removed 2 bases from V and 4 bases from J; junction bases left unmatched: 2. This CDR3 is CASSFQGAGNTIYF. The CDR3 nucleotides read TGCGCCAGCAGCTTTCAGGGGGCGGGAAACACCATATATTTT.

The chain uses TRBV28 and TRBJ2-5; TRBD2 is a possible D gene (7 bases). The ends were cut back, 2 bases at V and 5 bases at J, with 15 bases in the middle. The CDR3 is 15 amino acids. CDR1 is MDHEN and CDR2 is SYDVKM in the germline V gene. The chain's CDR3 is CASSLRMGGAETQYF. The CDR3 DNA is TGTGCCAGCAGTTTAAGGATGGGGGGGGCGGAGACCCAGTACTTC.

The chain recombines TRBV5-5 with TRBJ2-7; D not certain. Per the germline V gene, CDR1 is SGHKS and CDR2 is YYEKEE (reference sequence). The CDR3 totals 14 residues. V lost 3 bases and J lost 3, with 13 bases in between. CDR3 bases: TGTGCCAGCAGCTATTACAGTGGGGACTACGAGCAGTACTTC. The encoded protein is CASSYYSGDYEQYF. Together with reference TRBV5-5 and TRBJ2-7, the CDR3 gives the full variable domain: DAGVTQSPTHLIKTRGQQVTLRCSPISGHKSVSWYQQVLGQGPQFIFQYYEKEERGRGNFPDRFSARQFPNYSSELNVNALLLGDSALYLCASSYYSGDYEQYFGPGTRLTVT.

CDR3 residues: CASSLFQGRGETQYF. CDR3 DNA sequence: TGTGCCAGCAGTTTATTCCAGGGGAGGGGAGAGACCCAGTACTTC. The chain links TRBV27 to TRBJ2-5, with D possibly matching TRBD2 (7 bases). This CDR3 has 15 residues. Germline V gene data show CDR1 as MNHEY and CDR2 as SMNVEV (reference sequence). V dropped 1 base and J dropped 4 bases, with 13 bases sitting between them.

This clone ranks as medium-sized. The V gene is TRBV19, the J gene TRBJ1-5; D is unresolved. This CDR3 has 13 amino acids. V was cut by 4 bases and J by 7 bases, with 11 bases left in between. Germline V lookup: CDR1 LNHDA, CDR2 SQIVND (reference sequence). CDR3 sequence reads: CASSNAVRQPQHF. For the CDR3, the DNA is TGTGCCAGTAGTAACGCAGTGAGGCAGCCCCAGCATTTT.

This clone showed up just a few times. In nucleotides, the CDR3 is TGTGCCTGGCGACGGCCCTACGAGCAGTACTTC. Encoded protein: CAWRRPYEQYF. The chain employs TRBV30 and TRBJ2-7, with D hard to call. V lost 5 bases, J lost 2 bases, and 7 bases lay in between. This CDR3 contains 11 residues. Germline V gene data show CDR1 as GTSNPN and CDR2 as SVGIG (reference sequence).

The chain carries TRBV4-1 and TRBJ2-7; 7 nucleotides line up with TRBD1. The V gene end was trimmed by 4 bases and the J gene end by 4 bases; junction bases not matched to a gene: 4. The CDR3 consists of 13 residues. CDR1 and CDR2 from the germline V gene are MGHRA and YSYEKL. The CDR3 protein is CASSLTTGYEQYV. CDR3 DNA sequence: TGCGCCAGCAGCCTCACGACAGGGTACGAGCAGTACGTC.

The chain links TRBV2 to TRBJ1-2; 8 nucleotides line up with TRBD1. Unmatched junction bases numbered 2, after V lost 5 bases and J lost 0 bases. This CDR3 comprises 14 residues. Germline loops: CDR1 SNHLY, CDR2 FYNNEI. This CDR3 reads CASSPGGSNYGYTF. CDR3 sequence (DNA): TGTGCCAGCAGTCCAGGGGGCTCTAACTATGGCTACACCTTC.

The count of this clone is one. The V call is TRBV2, the J call TRBJ1-2; D perhaps matches TRBD1 (5 bases). V shed 2 bases and J shed 6 bases, with 22 bases lying between them. The CDR3 is 17 residues long. Germline loops: CDR1 SNHLY, CDR2 FYNNEI. CDR3: CASSELGGVAGNDGYTF. The DNA for the CDR3 is TGTGCCAGCAGTGAATTGGGAGGGGTCGCGGGAAACGATGGCTACACCTTC.